A single sample gave rise to the 22 T cell receptor beta chains below, sequenced in a study of T cell repertoires in cytomegalovirus infection. TCRdb analysed the reads with MiXCR anew, one entry per CDR3 protein. The repertoire holds approximately 110,000 distinct CDR3 sequences, with around 45% as singletons. For these receptors, no antigen is known. Sequencing used CD8+ T cells from cultured PBMCs, obtained from culture after CMV antigen stimulation. These receptors were taken from a human donor in good health (CMV status not recorded). Some clones in this sample may be carry-over from other donors' samples.

This clonotype has more than one count but fewer than ten. The V and J genes are TRBV19 and TRBJ1-1; D not certain. The CDR3 is made up of 14 amino acids. V was pared by 6 bases and J by 0 bases, with 11 bases between. Germline values: CDR1 LNHDA, CDR2 SQIVND (reference sequence). Here the CDR3 reads CASSLLSLNTEAFF. The DNA for the CDR3 is TGTGCCAGTAGCTTACTCTCATTGAACACTGAAGCTTTCTTT.

The chain has TRBV24-1 and TRBJ2-7; a possible D gene is TRBD2 (5 bases). With 3 bases removed from V and 6 bases from J, the gap between germline ends came to 11 bases. The length of the CDR3 is 13 residues. The germline V gene encodes CDR1 KGHDR and CDR2 SFDVKD. CDR3 DNA sequence: TGTGCCACCAGTGATGGACTCGCCCTCGAGCAGTACTTC. Protein: CATSDGLALEQYF.

This clonotype was recorded at least ten times. The V call is TRBV7-2, the J call TRBJ1-1; D gene uncertain. Germline V gene lookup returns CDR1 SGHTA and CDR2 FQGNSA. Trimming stripped 3 bases from V and 4 bases from J, with 9 bases between. The CDR3 loop spans 13 amino acids. As DNA, the CDR3 is TGTGCCAGCAGCTTTTGGGTTGGCACTGAAGCTTTCTTT. Protein sequence: CASSFWVGTEAFF.

V and J are TRBV19 and TRBJ2-2; 9 bases line up with TRBD2. CDR1 and CDR2 from the germline V gene are LNHDA and SQIVND (reference sequence). The CDR3 spans 13 residues. The trim removed 8 bases at V and 7 bases at J, leaving 5 bases unmatched. The DNA of the CDR3 is TGTGCCAGTTATAGCGGGGGTATCGGGGAGCTGTTTTTT. It encodes CASYSGGIGELFF. Full variable domain (outside the CDR3, taken from reference TRBV19 and TRBJ2-2): DGGITQSPKYLFRKEGQNVTLSCEQNLNHDAMYWYRQDPGQGLRLIYYSQIVNDFQKGDIAEGYSVSREKKESFPLTVTSAQKNPTAFYLCASYSGGIGELFFGEGSRLTVL.

This chain links TRBV11-3 with TRBJ2-1; D uncertain. Trimming pared 0 bases from V and 9 bases from J, leaving 6 bases between. This CDR3 contains 12 residues. Germline CDR1 reads SGHNT; CDR2 reads YENEEA. DNA for the CDR3: TGTGCCAGCAGCTTAGACGGGTTTGAGCAGTTCTTC. Translating gives CASSLDGFEQFF.

The rearrangement links TRBV19 to TRBJ2-2; TRBD1 matches at 9 bases. The J segment lost 5 bases and the V segment lost 4 bases, leaving 11 bases of the junction unmatched. Germline V gives CDR1 LNHDA, CDR2 SQIVND (reference sequence). This CDR3 region has 17 residues. The CDR3 nucleotides are TGTGCCAGTAGTACCACCTTACAGGGGGCGCTGACCGGGGAGCTGTTTTTT. Its protein product is CASSTTLQGALTGELFF. Full variable domain (remainder filled in from reference TRBV19 and TRBJ2-2): DGGITQSPKYLFRKEGQNVTLSCEQNLNHDAMYWYRQDPGQGLRLIYYSQIVNDFQKGDIAEGYSVSREKKESFPLTVTSAQKNPTAFYLCASSTTLQGALTGELFFGEGSRLTVL.

The chain joins TRBV14 to TRBJ2-3; D possibly uses TRBD1 or TRBD2 (6 bases each). Trimming shortened V by 3 bases and J by 6 bases, and 16 bases separated the two germline ends. Germline assignment: CDR1 SGHDN and CDR2 FVKESK. The CDR3 runs 15 residues. CDR3 amino acids: CASSQDPGAEDTQYF. In DNA form, the CDR3 reads TGTGCCAGCAGCCAGGATCCGGGGGCCGAGGATACGCAGTATTTT.

The chain links TRBV27 to TRBJ1-1; D is possibly TRBD1 (6 bases). This CDR3 has 14 residues. CDR1 is MNHEY and CDR2 is SMNVEV in the germline V gene (reference sequence). The ends were cut back, 7 bases at V and 6 bases at J, with 18 bases in the middle. CDR3 bases: TGTGCCAGCAAAACCGGGACAAGTTTGGCTGAAGCTTTCTTT. This gives the protein CASKTGTSLAEAFF.

The chain couples TRBV6-2 or TRBV6-3 to TRBJ2-3, with D uncertain. Germline lookup yields CDR1 MNHEY and CDR2 SVGEGT. The V end was cut by 6 bases, the J end by 4 bases, with 14 bases between. This CDR3 is 14 amino acids long. The CDR3 coding sequence is TGTGCCAGCAGCCCTGTCCGCCTCGCAGATACGCAGTATTTT. The encoded protein is CASSPVRLADTQYF.

The chain has TRBV19 and TRBJ2-1, with 12 bases matching TRBD2. The CDR3 is made up of 15 amino acids. The ends lost 6 bases at V and 7 bases at J; junction bases unmatched: 7. Germline V lookup: CDR1 LNHDA, CDR2 SQIVND (reference sequence). The CDR3 spells CASRALAGGGNEQFF. The CDR3 DNA reads TGTGCCAGTAGGGCTCTAGCGGGGGGGGGTAATGAGCAGTTCTTC.

V gene TRBV5-1 combines with J gene TRBJ2-1; the match to TRBD2 covers 14 bases. The germline V gene encodes CDR1 SGHRS and CDR2 YFSETQ. V lost 4 bases and J lost 8; bases outside the gene matches: 8. The CDR3 totals 16 residues. The CDR3 nucleotides read TGCGCCAGCAGCAGGGGACTAGCGGGGGTTTTAGATGAGCAGTTCTTC. Its protein product is CASSRGLAGVLDEQFF.

This clonotype has a count of ten or more. The rearrangement joins TRBV4-2 to TRBJ2-4; 7 nucleotides align to TRBD2. The junction had 12 bases not matched to a gene; V was cut back by 4 bases and J by 0 bases. The CDR3 has 18 amino acids. Germline V gene lookup returns CDR1 LGHNA and CDR2 YNFKEQ. The CDR3 DNA is TGTGCCAGCAGCCGCGGGGGTCGCGGGGGTTTAGCCAAAAACATTCAGTACTTC. Protein sequence: CASSRGGRGGLAKNIQYF.

This clonotype was recorded a few times. The V call is TRBV18, the J call TRBJ2-1, with 8 bases lining up with TRBD1. The CDR3 consists of 13 residues. Germline V lookup: CDR1 KGHSH, CDR2 LQKENI. V was clipped by 5 bases and J by 7 bases; unmatched bases: 4. DNA of the CDR3: TGTGCCAGCTCAGTCACAGGGGGAAATGAGCAGTTCTTC. Translated: CASSVTGGNEQFF.

This sequence joins TRBV7-2 and TRBJ1-1; TRBD1 aligns across 8 bases. Germline V gene lookup returns CDR1 SGHTA and CDR2 FQGNSA. The CDR3 spans 19 residues. Trimming cost V 0 bases and J 4 bases; bases outside gene matches: 16. CDR3 sequence (DNA): TGTGCCAGCAGCTTAGCGAGAGTAGGGACAGGTTCGTTTGGCACTGAAGCTTTCTTT. Its protein product is CASSLARVGTGSFGTEAFF.

This clonotype has a handful of counts. The rearrangement uses TRBV28 and TRBJ2-5; TRBD1 agrees at 7 bases. V shed 5 bases, J shed 2 bases, and the junction held 5 bases outside the gene matches. Germline CDR1 is MDHEN and CDR2 is SYDVKM. This CDR3 is built from 14 residues. The CDR3 DNA is TGTGCCAGCAGTACATACAGGGGACAAGAGACCCAGTACTTC. Encoded protein: CASSTYRGQETQYF.

V is TRBV7-9 and J is TRBJ1-2; D unresolved. The V gene's germline CDR1 is SEHNR and CDR2 FQNEAQ (reference sequence). Trimming left V 5 bases short and J 3 bases short, with 19 bases between. This CDR3 region has 16 residues. CDR3 residues: CASSPPDKPPYYGYTF. The CDR3 bases are TGTGCCAGCAGCCCCCCAGACAAACCCCCCTACTATGGCTACACCTTC.

Points on this clonotype: A read error is possible here, since a much larger clone lies one base away. The V call is TRBV7-8, the J call TRBJ2-1; 7 positions agree with TRBD2. The CDR3 totals 16 residues. CDR1 is SGHVS and CDR2 is FQNEAQ in the germline V gene. This chain's CDR3 is CASSPVGGTSYKEQFF. The CDR3 bases are TGTGCCAGCAGCCCTGTGGGGGGGACCTCATACAAGGAGCAGTTCTTC.

This clonotype turned up a few times. V usage is TRBV7-2 and J usage is TRBJ2-3; 9 nucleotides agree with TRBD1. Germline V gene sequence: CDR1 SGHTA, CDR2 FQGNSA. Losses at the gene ends were 6 bases for V and 3 bases for J; bases not matched to a gene: 7. The CDR3 is 15 amino acids. In nucleotides, the CDR3 is TGTGCCAGCAGATTCCGGGACAGGGTAACAGATACGCAGTATTTT. This codes for CASRFRDRVTDTQYF. Full variable domain (missing parts from reference TRBV7-2 and TRBJ2-3): GAGVSQSPSNKVTEKGKDVELRCDPISGHTALYWYRQSLGQGLEFLIYFQGNSAPDKSGLPSDRFSAERTGGSVSTLTIQRTQQEDSAVYLCASRFRDRVTDTQYFGPGTRLTVL.

The chain links TRBV12-3 or TRBV12-4 to TRBJ2-1; 8 bases agree with TRBD2. The trim removed 6 bases at V and 8 bases at J, leaving 9 bases unmatched. This CDR3 spans 14 amino acids. This CDR3 reads CASSTGGPLDEQFF. Written as DNA, the CDR3 is TGTGCCAGCAGCACGGGGGGGCCCTTGGATGAGCAGTTCTTC.

At least ten counts were recorded for this clonotype. The chain is built from TRBV7-2 and TRBJ1-2; D is perhaps TRBD1 (6 bases). Germline V gene lookup returns CDR1 SGHTA and CDR2 FQGNSA. V dropped 4 bases and J dropped 4 bases, with 13 bases sitting between them. This CDR3 is 14 amino acids long. The CDR3 bases are TGTGCCAGCAGCTCGCCCAGGGGCGGCTATGGCTACACCTTC. It specifies CASSSPRGGYGYTF.

The chain joins TRBV7-8 to TRBJ1-4; D unresolved. The CDR3 is 16 amino acids. Trimming cost V 5 bases and J 8 bases, with 21 bases left between them. Germline loops: CDR1 SGHVS, CDR2 FQNEAQ. The chain's CDR3 is CASSIEDLGIREKLFF. The CDR3 nucleotides are TGTGCCAGCAGCATAGAAGACTTAGGTATTAGGGAAAAACTGTTTTTT.

This clonotype occurred many times. The genes are TRBV7-6 and TRBJ2-3, with a weak D call TRBD2 (7 bases). The CDR3 contains 16 residues. The V end was cut by 5 bases, the J end by 5 bases, with 20 bases between. Germline loops: CDR1 SGHVS, CDR2 FNYEAQ. CDR3 region: CASSQEGGGLKDTQYF. CDR3 coding DNA: TGTGCCAGCAGCCAAGAGGGGGGGGGCCTGAAAGATACGCAGTATTTT.